This T cell receptor (beta chain) was observed in a study of naive and memory T cell subsets. Whole-study results and caveats: Gini index rose across naive, CM, EM and EMRA in CD4 and CD8.

This clonotype was seen more than once but under ten times. Its antigen is still unknown. This CDR3 is built from 20 residues. Germline CDR1 and CDR2: MGHRA and YSYEKL. With V trimmed by 1 base and J by 3 bases, 10 bases remained unmatched. Both TRBC1 and TRBC2 were covered by a beta constant-region primer of two equimolar oligonucleotides. TCRdb independently ran MiXCR on the UMI-ligation and nested PCR reads; one entry per CDR3 protein. The sample carries around 160,000 distinct CDR3 sequences, approximately 15% recorded once. The rearrangement uses TRBV4-1 and TRBJ2-1; 15 bases align to TRBD2. This TCR was sampled from a human donor in good health. Sequencing used naive CD4+ T cells from blood. CDR3 nucleotides: TGCGCCAGCAGCCAAGCTGGACTAGCGGGAGGGCCGGACTTCTACAATGAGCAGTTCTTC. This encodes CASSQAGLAGGPDFYNEQFF.